This T cell receptor (beta chain) was obtained from a study of T cell responses to AZD1222 COVID-19 vaccine. Trimming took 1 base from V and 0 from J; bases not matched to a gene: 0. Germline loops: CDR1 SGHTA, CDR2 FQGNSA. The CDR3 is made up of 15 amino acids. Profiled with immunoSEQ multiplex PCR; TCRdb holds only in-frame clones, not every one. The table shows 85,000 to 110,000 clones, with 91% occurring only once. The receptor comes from an adult in good health. The sample was peripheral blood, taken on day 0 of AZD1222 vaccination. The chain has TRBV7-2 and TRBJ1-5, with 7 bases that match TRBD1. The CDR3 sequence is CASSLGQGSNQPQHF. The CDR3 nucleotides read TGTGCCAGCAGCTTAGGACAGGGTAGCAATCAGCCCCAGCATTTT.